The present TCR beta chain was sequenced within a study of siplizumab effects on memory and regulatory T cells. Per germline, CDR1 LNHDA and CDR2 SQIVND (reference sequence). The CDR3 has 14 residues. V dropped 4 bases and J dropped 4 bases, with 11 bases sitting between them. The table came from immunoSEQ multiplex PCR; TCRdb's copy has only in-frame clones and leaves some out. The repertoire holds 80,000 to 130,000 clones, with less than 95% as singletons. About this clone: The antigen remains undetermined.

Study outcomes and limitations: Naive-or-memory phenotypes were unassignable for roughly 75-96% of proliferating CD4+ or CD8+ clones.

The sequenced material came from Tregs sorted from blood. This clonotype was sampled from a human donor in good health. The chain combines TRBV19 with TRBJ1-3, with D maybe TRBD1 (6 bases). CDR3 in amino acids: CASSNRVSGNTIYF. The CDR3 bases are TGTGCCAGTAGTAACAGGGTGTCCGGAAACACCATATATTTT.